The clone carrying this T cell receptor (beta chain) was detected only once. This sample was included in a study of blood T cell repertoires in COVID-19. Overall study: Some COVID-19 samples were acute and others convalescent; all came from the United States, Italy and Spain.

Per germline, CDR1 SGHVS and CDR2 FNYEAQ. V was trimmed by 2 bases and J by 4 bases, leaving 8 bases between them. The CDR3 consists of 14 residues. Original handling: Amplification of reference gene primers provided the estimated nucleated cell counts. Assay used: immunoSEQ multiplex PCR; TCRdb lists only in-frame clones, some missing. V and J calls and clone size are those listed in that table; D and trimming were worked out from the DNA. The profile shows under 250,000 clones, about 91% of them singletons. This TCR was recovered from a man aged 25-45 years with acute or convalescent COVID-19. This chain links TRBV7-6 with TRBJ2-2; maybe TRBD2 (6 bases). Source material: peripheral blood. The CDR3 reads CASSLMEGTGELFF. The CDR3 coding sequence is TGTGCCAGCAGCTTAATGGAGGGCACCGGGGAGCTGTTTTTT.